This T cell receptor (beta chain) was profiled in a study of T cell repertoires in cytomegalovirus infection. Trimming cost V 3 bases and J 0 bases, with 6 bases left between them. The CDR3 sequence is 14 residues long. A single record per CDR3 protein comes from TCRdb applying MiXCR to the reads. The sample lists more than 300,000 distinct CDR3 sequences; about 35% were seen once. This clonotype came up a few times. Its antigen is still unknown. The chain couples TRBV12-3 or TRBV12-4 to TRBJ1-3; D is unresolved. This receptor was identified in a human donor in good health (CMV status not recorded). Some clones in this sample may be carry-over from other donors' samples. The sequences come from cultured PBMCs, collected from culture after CMV antigen stimulation. The CDR3 loop is CASSFVGSGNTIYF. The CDR3 nucleotides are TGTGCCAGCAGTTTTGTCGGCTCTGGAAACACCATATATTTT.